The clone carrying this TCR beta chain was seen a few times. The target antigen is unknown. The record originates from a study of T cell responses to AZD1222 COVID-19 vaccine. Assay: immunoSEQ multiplex PCR; the TCRdb copy retains only in-frame clones and omits some. This sample has about 130,000 clones, with more than 70% found just once. From germline, CDR1 is SGHRS and CDR2 YFSETQ. The J segment lost 5 bases and the V segment lost 3 bases, leaving 3 bases of the junction unmatched. This CDR3 is built from 13 residues. The study's findings and limits: Within unmutated variant regions lay the reported targets of nearly half of spike-specific TCRs.

This TCR was recovered from an adult in good health. Source: peripheral blood, taken on day 0 of AZD1222 vaccination. This rearrangement joins TRBV5-1 to TRBJ1-1; 8 bases map to TRBD1. CDR3 nucleotides: TGCGCCAGCAGCTCGACAGGGGTTACTGAAGCTTTCTTT. Translated, it gives CASSSTGVTEAFF.